This entry is about one T cell receptor (beta chain). The antigen remains undetermined. Only one heparinised blood draw was taken per donor, and its volume averaged approximately 120 mL. Naive, central memory, regulatory and stem cell-like memory cells within the CD4+ compartment were sorted using CD45RO/CCR7/CD25/CD127/CD95/CD27. The investigators reverse transcribed all of the isolated RNA, so they sequenced expressed TCRB transcripts. An average of about 3.5 million reads was obtained for naive, central memory and regulatory T cell samples. TCRdb's table, derived via immunoSEQ multiplex PCR, lists solely in-frame clones and lacks some. The top ten clones hold over 2% of a sample with some 110,000 clones, 15% to 20% of them seen once. This entry belongs to a study of beta chain features in type 1 diabetes. Study-wide points: Moderately but significantly shorter TCRB CDR3s were found in Type 1 diabetes patients in all four CD4+ subsets.

This clonotype originated in a man aged 25 to 45 with type 1 diabetes. Sequenced material: central memory CD4+ T cells from blood.

The CDR3 DNA sequence: TGTGCCAGTACTCCGGGACAGGGTTCTTACGAGCAGTACTTC. Amino acid sequence: CASTPGQGSYEQYF. The chain has TRBV19 and TRBJ2-7; TRBD1 agrees at 9 bases. This CDR3 comprises 14 residues. The germline V gene encodes CDR1 LNHDA and CDR2 SQIVND (reference sequence). Trimming removed 7 bases from V and 4 bases from J; junction bases left unmatched: 8. Combining the CDR3 with reference TRBV19 and TRBJ2-7 gives the whole variable domain DGGITQSPKYLFRKEGQNVTLSCEQNLNHDAMYWYRQDPGQGLRLIYYSQIVNDFQKGDIAEGYSVSREKKESFPLTVTSAQKNPTAFYLCASTPGQGSYEQYFGPGTRLTVT.